This TCR beta chain was sequenced for a study of vaccination effects on CD4 cells after COVID-19. Overall study results and limits: Infection- and vaccine-induced clones contracted markedly late after vaccination.

Measured with immunoSEQ multiplex PCR; TCRdb has only the in-frame clones, and not every one. This sample has roughly 60,000 clones; 72% occur once, and the top ten carry under 30%. This CDR3 spans 15 amino acids. Germline lookup yields CDR1 MGHRA and CDR2 YSYEKL. V lost 3 bases to trimming and J lost 4 bases; unmatched junction nucleotides: 8. In regard to this clone: Its antigen is currently unknown.

Culture lasted around eleven days before CD4+ T cell isolation. Sample: CD4+ T cells from PBMCs cultured without peptide, taken before COVID-19 vaccination. J is TRBJ1-2 and V is TRBV4-1, with TRBD1 matching 7 bases. The clonotype was recovered from a human donor who had a prior SARS-CoV-2 infection. CDR3 residues: CASSQPRGSRYGYTF. The CDR3 DNA reads TGCGCCAGCAGCCAGCCCAGGGGGTCTCGCTATGGCTACACCTTC.